The text below deals with one T cell receptor (beta chain). Only in-frame clones appear in the TCRdb table, and some are missing; sequencing was by immunoSEQ multiplex PCR. This table holds tens of thousands of clones, just over 90% found once. This sample stems from a study of OX40 agonist ivuxolimab in advanced cancers. CDR3 length: 12 residues. Deletions cut 4 bases from V and 1 base from J, with 7 bases between. Germline loops: CDR1 SQVTM, CDR2 ANQGSEA. The V gene is TRBV29-1, the J gene TRBJ2-5, with D tentatively TRBD1 (5 bases). The sample consisted of CD4+ or CD8+ T cells sorted from blood, taken in a trial of the OX40 agonist ivuxolimab. The TCR was taken from an adult with an advanced solid tumor such as melanoma, head and neck, liver or kidney cancer. In nucleotides, the CDR3 is TGCAGCGTTGCGCAGGGCCAAGAGACCCAGTACTTC. Residues: CSVAQGQETQYF. Combining the CDR3 with reference TRBV29-1 and TRBJ2-5 gives the whole variable domain SAVISQKPSRDICQRGTSLTIQCQVDSQVTMMFWYRQQPGQSLTLIATANQGSEATYESGFVIDKFPISRPNLTFSTLTVSNMSPEDSSIYLCSVAQGQETQYFGPGTRLLVL.